Sequencing of this T cell receptor (beta chain) was carried out in a study of T cells in Graves' hyperthyroidism and ophthalmopathy. The CDR3 runs 16 residues. Trimming took 8 bases from V and 0 from J, leaving 18 bases between them. The germline V gene encodes CDR1 SGHNT and CDR2 YENEEA. General study results and limits: Most clonotypes that expanded in the thyroid above 0.001 also showed up in blood.

This clonotype was seen repeatedly, ten times or more. Antigen specificity is unknown. There were TCR beta CDR3 regions amplified from RNA transcripts. When the TCR CDR3 underwent first-round RT-PCR, the HTBI primer set was used. A single record per CDR3 protein comes from TCRdb applying MiXCR to the multiplex PCR reads. The sample includes 600,000 to 650,000 distinct CDR3 sequences, around 15% of them seen just once. Hyperthyroidism was newly diagnosed in patients aged 18 to 65 (duration under 2 months). The authors obtained PBMCs from 10 ml of fresh peripheral blood. The receptor comes from a woman aged 25 to 39 with Graves' hyperthyroidism. The specimen was blood. V usage is TRBV11-3 and J usage is TRBJ2-3; perhaps TRBD1 as D (5 bases). CDR3: CASSLGDSASTDTQYF. The CDR3 DNA is TGTGCCAGCTCGTTGGGCGACAGCGCTAGCACAGATACGCAGTATTTT.